One and the same sample provided the 6 T cell receptor beta chains below, sequenced in a study of graft-versus-host responses after intestinal transplantation. For these receptors, no antigen is known. This table comes from immunoSEQ multiplex PCR, and its TCRdb copy is limited to in-frame clones, with some not included. The sample holds fewer than 150,000 clones, around 94% seen once. This sample comprised unstimulated CD4+ T cells sorted from spleen or lymph node cells, obtained before intestinal transplant. Receptors were obtained from a human donor who received an intestinal transplant.

The CDR3 DNA is TGTGCCAGACCCCCGGGACAGGGGCCAGATGGCTACACCTTC. It yields the protein CARPPGQGPDGYTF. The rearrangement uses TRBV19 and TRBJ1-2, with TRBD1 matching 10 bases. Germline V lookup: CDR1 LNHDA, CDR2 SQIVND (reference sequence). J lost 6 bases, V lost 9 bases, and 10 bases had no gene match. The CDR3 has 14 residues.

The chain recombines TRBV9 with TRBJ1-2; no clear D gene. The V gene's germline CDR1 is SGDLS and CDR2 YYNGEE. The CDR3 has 13 residues. V lost 0 bases to trimming and J lost 0 bases, with 3 bases between them. The CDR3 sequence: CASSVGTNYGYTF. The CDR3 DNA reads as TGTGCCAGCAGCGTAGGTACTAACTATGGCTACACCTTC.

V and J are TRBV6-1 and TRBJ2-1; tentatively, D is TRBD1 (7 bases). The CDR3 extends over 13 amino acids. Germline V lookup: CDR1 MNHNS, CDR2 SASEGT. Trimming removed 4 bases at V and 12 bases at J, with 16 bases between. CDR3 bases: TGTGCCAGCAGTGCGAAAGGGACAGCGGGGCAGTTCTTC. This gives the protein CASSAKGTAGQFF.

This chain joins TRBV6-1 and TRBJ2-7; D is tentatively TRBD1 or TRBD2 (5 bases each). V was pared by 5 bases and J by 7 bases, with 12 bases between. The V gene's germline CDR1 is MNHNS and CDR2 SASEGT. The CDR3 is made up of 12 amino acids. The CDR3 loop reads CASSLGAREQYF. Written as DNA, the CDR3 is TGTGCCAGCAGTCTCGGGGCGAGGGAGCAGTACTTC.

This rearrangement joins TRBV13 to TRBJ2-3, with TRBD1 matching 7 bases. The V segment lost 5 bases and the J segment 5 bases; nucleotides outside the gene matches: 7. CDR1 PRHDT and CDR2 FYEKMQ come from the germline V gene (reference sequence). The CDR3 spans 14 residues. The CDR3 DNA is TGTGCCAGCAGCACCCAGGGGGTAAAAGATACGCAGTATTTT. Translation: CASSTQGVKDTQYF. Drawing the rest from reference TRBV13 and TRBJ2-3, the complete variable domain is AAGVIQSPRHLIKEKRETATLKCYPIPRHDTVYWYQQGPGQDPQFLISFYEKMQSDKGSIPDRFSAQQFSDYHSELNMSSLELGDSALYFCASSTQGVKDTQYFGPGTRLTVL.

The chain links TRBV29-1 to TRBJ1-2; D remains unclear. V was pared by 6 bases and J by 0 bases, with 20 bases between. Germline V lookup: CDR1 SQVTM, CDR2 ANQGSEA. The CDR3 consists of 16 residues. The CDR3 reads CSVWSGWTYSNYGYTF. CDR3 coding DNA: TGCAGCGTCTGGTCTGGGTGGACTTACTCTAACTATGGCTACACCTTC.